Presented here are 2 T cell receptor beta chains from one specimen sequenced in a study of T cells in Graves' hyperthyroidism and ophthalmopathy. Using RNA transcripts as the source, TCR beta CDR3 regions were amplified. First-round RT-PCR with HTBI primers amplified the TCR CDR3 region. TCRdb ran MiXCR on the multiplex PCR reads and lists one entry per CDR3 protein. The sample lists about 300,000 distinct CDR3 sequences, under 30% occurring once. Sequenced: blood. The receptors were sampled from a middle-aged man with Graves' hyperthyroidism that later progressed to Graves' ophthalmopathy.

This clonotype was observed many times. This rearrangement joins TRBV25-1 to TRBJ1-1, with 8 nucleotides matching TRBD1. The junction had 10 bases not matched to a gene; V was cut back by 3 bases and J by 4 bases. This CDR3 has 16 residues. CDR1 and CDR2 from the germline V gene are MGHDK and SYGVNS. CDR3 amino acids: CASSDRTGRGGTEAFF. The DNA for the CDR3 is TGTGCCAGCAGTGACCGGACAGGGCGAGGGGGCACTGAAGCTTTCTTT.

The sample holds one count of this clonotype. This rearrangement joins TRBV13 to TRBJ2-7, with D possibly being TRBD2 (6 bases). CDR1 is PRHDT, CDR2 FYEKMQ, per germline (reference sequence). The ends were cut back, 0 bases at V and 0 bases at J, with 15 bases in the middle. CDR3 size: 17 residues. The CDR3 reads CASSLGNRLAPSYEQYF. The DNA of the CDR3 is TGTGCCAGCAGCTTAGGCAATAGGCTAGCGCCCTCCTACGAGCAGTACTTC.